This TCR beta chain is drawn from a study of T cell therapy after organ transplantation. Looking at the study overall: Expansion used a peptide pool of 30 HLA class I and II CMV epitopes. Of roughly 10 patients, eight responded clinically and two did not.

Remarks on this clone: The antigen is not known.

V shed 0 bases and J 4 bases; nucleotides not matched to a gene: 5. The CDR3 covers 15 residues. Per germline, CDR1 PRHDT and CDR2 FYEKMQ (reference sequence). Study-wide findings and caveats: Nonresponders had marked pretherapy clonal expansions and little post-therapy change. Post-therapy reconstitution appeared to include transferred and endogenous clonotypes.

The method was immunoSEQ multiplex PCR; TCRdb's version includes in-frame clones alone and lacks a portion of them. This sample has roughly 1,200 clones, with 60% to 75% found just once. The specimen was CD8+ T cells from blood, collected before autologous CMV-specific T cell therapy. The TCR sequence derives from a human patient who had received a solid organ transplant and had CMV disease. This chain uses TRBV13 with TRBJ2-7, with 8 positions matching TRBD2. The CDR3 DNA follows: TGTGCCAGCAGCTTAGGGACTAGCGTTGGGTACGAGCAGTACTTC. This encodes CASSLGTSVGYEQYF. Together with reference TRBV13 and TRBJ2-7, the CDR3 gives the full variable domain: AAGVIQSPRHLIKEKRETATLKCYPIPRHDTVYWYQQGPGQDPQFLISFYEKMQSDKGSIPDRFSAQQFSDYHSELNMSSLELGDSALYFCASSLGTSVGYEQYFGPGTRLTVT.